The present TCR beta chain was sequenced within a study of Tregs in tolerant kidney transplant recipients. Study-level findings and limits: The small number of patients limits these findings pending further validation. This study did not directly address biological reproducibility. Nucleotide sequences could not be compared across some patients' samples due to primer changes.

On this clone: Its matching antigen is unknown.

Produced via immunoSEQ multiplex PCR; TCRdb's table is partial and in-frame only. The sample includes 90,000 or so clones, 90% to 95% seen only once; the top ten take under 2%. Related graft donors supplied nonmyeloablative bone marrow transplants, and mixed chimerism was transient. The CDR3 extends over 14 amino acids. This sequence joins TRBV12-2 and TRBJ1-5. TRBV12-2 is a pseudogene locus. The sequence was obtained from a human patient who received a combined kidney and bone marrow transplant. The T cells may partly be graft donor cells. The starting material was CD4+ T cells from blood (PBMCs), obtained 12 months after the transplant. Here the CDR3 DNA reads TGTGCAAGTCGCTTAGTGAAGAGCCGACAGCCCCAGCATTTT. As protein: CASRLVKSRQPQHF.